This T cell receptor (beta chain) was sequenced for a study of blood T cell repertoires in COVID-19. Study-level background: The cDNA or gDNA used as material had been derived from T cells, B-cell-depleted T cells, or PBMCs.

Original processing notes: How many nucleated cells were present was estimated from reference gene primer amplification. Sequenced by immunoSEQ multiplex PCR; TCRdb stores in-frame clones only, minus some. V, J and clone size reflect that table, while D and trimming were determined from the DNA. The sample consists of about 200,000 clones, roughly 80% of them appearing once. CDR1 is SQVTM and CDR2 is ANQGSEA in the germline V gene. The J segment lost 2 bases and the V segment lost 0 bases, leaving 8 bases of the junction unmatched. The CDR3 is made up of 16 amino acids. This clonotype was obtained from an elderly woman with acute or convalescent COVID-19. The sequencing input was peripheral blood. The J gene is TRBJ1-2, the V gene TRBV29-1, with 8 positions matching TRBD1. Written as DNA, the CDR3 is TGCAGCGTTGAAGATTCGGGACAGGCCACAAACTATGGCTACACCTTC. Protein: CSVEDSGQATNYGYTF. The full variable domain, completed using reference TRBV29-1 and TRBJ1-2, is SAVISQKPSRDICQRGTSLTIQCQVDSQVTMMFWYRQQPGQSLTLIATANQGSEATYESGFVIDKFPISRPNLTFSTLTVSNMSPEDSSIYLCSVEDSGQATNYGYTFGSGTRLTVV.